The clone carrying this T cell receptor beta chain was found a few times. Its antigen remains unidentified. The data stem from a study of shared clonotypes between healthy human individuals. The study's findings and limits: Memory subsets generally showed lower estimated richness than naive subsets.

Germline CDR1 is SGDLS and CDR2 is YYNGEE. This CDR3 contains 15 residues. Trimming at V came to 4 bases and at J to 3 bases, leaving 5 bases not matched to a gene. Every one of the donors was a Caucasian adult that lived in Nashville, Tennessee. It was into CD45RA+ naive and CD45RA-negative memory subsets that the CD4+ cells were split. Sequenced by immunoSEQ multiplex PCR; TCRdb stores in-frame clones only, minus some. Of under 2.5 million clones listed, just under 95% are singletons. Sequencing used naive CD4+ T cells from PBMCs. Subset denoted: CD45RA+ positively selected. The sequence was collected from a man younger than 35 in good health. Some clones in this sample may be carry-over from other donors' samples. The chain links TRBV9 to TRBJ1-4, with 8 nucleotides matching TRBD1. The CDR3 protein is CASSIGQGPNEKLFF. The CDR3 DNA sequence: TGTGCCAGCAGCATCGGACAGGGACCTAATGAAAAACTGTTTTTT.